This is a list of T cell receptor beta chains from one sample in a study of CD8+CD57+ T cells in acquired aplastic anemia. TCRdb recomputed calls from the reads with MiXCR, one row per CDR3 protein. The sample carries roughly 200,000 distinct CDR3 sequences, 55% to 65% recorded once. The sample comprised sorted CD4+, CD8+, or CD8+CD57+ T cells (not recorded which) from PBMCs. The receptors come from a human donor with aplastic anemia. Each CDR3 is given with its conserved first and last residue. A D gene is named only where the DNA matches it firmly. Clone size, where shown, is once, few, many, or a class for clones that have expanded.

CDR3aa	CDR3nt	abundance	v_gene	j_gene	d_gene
CASSEQGGRGLEQYF	TGTGCCAGCAGTGAACAGGGCGGTAGGGGACTCGAGCAGTACTTC	NA	TRBV25-1	TRBJ2-7	NA
CSATGTVHTDTQYF	TGCAGTGCTACCGGGACCGTGCACACAGATACGCAGTATTTT	NA	TRBV20-1	TRBJ2-3	NA
CASSPTSGGDYEQYF	TGTGCCAGCAGCCCCACTAGCGGGGGGGATTACGAGCAGTACTTC	NA	TRBV5-5	TRBJ2-7	TRBD2
CSASASRENSPLHF	TGCAGTGCTAGTGCTTCGCGGGAAAACTCACCCCTCCACTTT	NA	TRBV20-1	TRBJ1-6	NA
CASSVGAYSNQPQHF	TGTGCCAGCAGCGTTGGAGCGTATAGCAATCAGCCCCAGCATTTT	NA	TRBV9	TRBJ1-5	NA
CASSRASSGQETQYF	TGTGCCAGCAGCCGGGCGTCTAGCGGACAAGAGACCCAGTACTTC	NA	TRBV14	TRBJ2-5	TRBD2
CASSYSGDYGYTF	TGTGCCAGTAGTTACTCAGGGGACTATGGCTACACCTTC	NA	TRBV6-2/TRBV6-3	TRBJ1-2	NA
CASTSVRGAHNEQFF	TGTGCCAGCACCTCGGTTCGGGGGGCCCACAATGAGCAGTTCTTC	NA	TRBV7-9	TRBJ2-1	NA
CASRTLAATGVETQYF	TGTGCCAGTAGAACCCTAGCGGCGACTGGTGTGGAGACCCAGTACTTC	NA	TRBV11-2	TRBJ2-5	TRBD2
CASTTGRNEQYF	TGTGCCAGCACCACTGGGAGGAACGAGCAGTACTTC	NA	TRBV9	TRBJ2-7	NA
CASSNFEGQGNSPLHF	TGTGCCAGTAGTAATTTCGAGGGACAGGGTAATTCACCCCTCCACTTT	NA	TRBV19	TRBJ1-6	TRBD1
CASSPVYEQYF	TGTGCCAGCAGCCCGGTTTACGAGCAGTACTTC	NA	TRBV2	TRBJ2-7	NA
CASSLVRAGGYGYTF	TGTGCCAGCAGCTTAGTTAGGGCAGGGGGCTATGGCTACACCTTC	NA	TRBV7-2	TRBJ1-2	TRBD1
CASSFGTAPTDTQYF	TGTGCCAGCAGTTTCGGGACAGCTCCGACAGATACGCAGTATTTT	NA	TRBV12-3/TRBV12-4	TRBJ2-3	TRBD1
CASSLALGFRYEQYF	TGTGCCAGCAGCTTAGCGTTGGGATTTCGGTACGAGCAGTACTTC	once	TRBV7-8	TRBJ2-7	NA
CASSLGQTGNTIYF	TGTGCCAGCAGCTTAGGGCAAACTGGAAACACCATATATTTT	NA	TRBV7-8	TRBJ1-3	NA
CASSLARQETQYF	TGTGCCAGCAGCTTAGCCAGGCAAGAGACCCAGTACTTC	NA	TRBV5-1	TRBJ2-5	NA
CATSDFTGYEQYF	TGTGCCACCAGTGATTTCACAGGGTACGAGCAGTACTTC	few	TRBV24-1	TRBJ2-7	NA
CASTPAGPQGPQHF	TGTGCCAGCACCCCGGCAGGACCACAGGGGCCCCAGCATTTT	NA	TRBV7-6	TRBJ1-5	NA
CSVVEIRPSRYGYTF	TGCAGCGTTGTAGAGATCAGACCCTCTAGGTATGGCTACACCTTC	NA	TRBV29-1	TRBJ1-2	NA
CASSQRPGQGNQPQHF	TGCGCCAGCAGCCAGCGACCGGGACAGGGCAATCAGCCCCAGCATTTT	many	TRBV4-1	TRBJ1-5	TRBD1
CASSLGQGYQETQYF	TGTGCCAGCAGTTTAGGACAGGGATACCAAGAGACCCAGTACTTC	NA	TRBV9	TRBJ2-5	TRBD1
CAISDPRQANTEAFF	TGTGCCATCAGTGACCCCCGACAGGCAAACACTGAAGCTTTCTTT	NA	TRBV10-3	TRBJ1-1	NA
CASSGLNTEAFF	TGTGCCAGCAGTGGACTGAACACTGAAGCTTTCTTT	many	TRBV7-9	TRBJ1-1	NA
CASSLEAGTSTDTQYF	TGCGCCAGCAGCTTGGAAGCGGGCACTAGCACAGATACGCAGTATTTT	NA	TRBV7-8	TRBJ2-3	NA
CATSRGGTSAYEQYF	TGTGCCACCAGCAGAGGTGGGACTAGCGCCTACGAGCAGTACTTC	NA	TRBV15	TRBJ2-7	TRBD2
CASRRTGLAERQETQYF	TGTGCCAGCAGAAGAACGGGACTAGCTGAGAGACAAGAGACCCAGTACTTC	many	TRBV2	TRBJ2-5	TRBD2
CASRPSANTGELFF	TGTGCCAGCAGGCCCAGCGCGAACACCGGGGAGCTGTTTTTT	many	TRBV27	TRBJ2-2	NA
CASSPDPGGNYGYTF	TGTGCCAGCAGCCCCGATCCGGGGGGTAACTATGGCTACACCTTC	once	TRBV7-3	TRBJ1-2	NA
CASSHSGDNEQFF	TGTGCCAGCAGCCATAGCGGGGACAATGAGCAGTTCTTC	NA	TRBV7-9	TRBJ2-1	TRBD2
CASGGTGHYGYTF	TGTGCCAGCGGGGGGACAGGGCACTATGGCTACACCTTC	NA	TRBV7-8	TRBJ1-2	TRBD1
CASSQAEGAAGGILTDTQYF	TGTGCCAGCAGCCAAGCTGAGGGGGCCGCGGGGGGAATTCTGACAGATACGCAGTATTTT	NA	TRBV14	TRBJ2-3	NA
CSATTGGGDVF	TGCAGTGCTACCACCGGCGGGGGAGACGTCTTC	NA	TRBV20-1	TRBJ1-2	NA
CASSVEGAENSPLHF	TGTGCCAGCAGCGTAGAAGGGGCGGAGAATTCACCCCTCCACTTT	large	TRBV9	TRBJ1-6	NA
CASSLYWGNSGANVLTF	TGTGCCAGCAGTTTGTATTGGGGAAACTCTGGGGCCAACGTCCTGACTTTC	many	TRBV12-3/TRBV12-4	TRBJ2-6	NA
CASSSRDRGTTDTQYF	TGTGCCAGTAGTTCCCGGGACAGGGGGACGACAGATACGCAGTATTTT	once	TRBV19	TRBJ2-3	TRBD1
CAATGGTTYEQYF	TGTGCCGCCACTGGAGGGACCACCTACGAGCAGTACTTC	many	TRBV6-1	TRBJ2-7	NA
CASSHPLNTYEQYF	TGTGCCAGCAGCCACCCACTCAACACCTACGAGCAGTACTTC	NA	TRBV14	TRBJ2-7	NA
CASKGYDGYTF	TGCGCCAGCAAAGGGTACGATGGCTACACCTTC	NA	TRBV4-3	TRBJ1-2	NA
CSVDPGHTNYGYTF	TGCAGCGTTGACCCAGGACATACTAACTATGGCTACACCTTC	NA	TRBV29-1	TRBJ1-2	NA
CASSHKDTGEDEKLFF	TGTGCCAGCAGCCACAAGGATACAGGGGAGGATGAAAAACTGTTTTTT	NA	TRBV13	TRBJ1-4	TRBD1
CSARPTSGRFSGNEQFF	TGCAGTGCTAGGCCGACTAGCGGGAGGTTTTCGGGGAATGAGCAGTTCTTC	NA	TRBV20-1	TRBJ2-1	TRBD2
CASSLVGRGGQETQYF	TGTGCCAGCAGCTTGGTGGGGAGGGGGGGCCAAGAGACCCAGTACTTC	NA	TRBV5-4	TRBJ2-5	NA
CASSLWGPPGVSPLHF	TGTGCCAGCAGCTTATGGGGGCCACCCGGGGTTTCACCCCTCCACTTT	NA	TRBV7-2	TRBJ1-6	NA
CASSTDGGSNEQYF	TGTGCCAGCAGCACAGACGGGGGTTCGAACGAGCAGTACTTC	many	TRBV7-2	TRBJ2-7	NA
CASSLEGYNSPLHF	TGTGCCAGCAGCTTAGAGGGGTATAATTCACCCCTCCACTTT	NA	TRBV7-2	TRBJ1-6	NA
CASILQLTDTQYF	TGTGCCAGCATCCTGCAATTGACAGATACGCAGTATTTT	few	TRBV2	TRBJ2-3	NA
CVSSLGGGGTDTQYF	TGTGTCAGCAGCTTAGGGGGGGGGGGCACAGATACGCAGTATTTT	NA	TRBV7-3	TRBJ2-3	NA
CASIRDSGEKLFF	TGTGCCAGCATAAGGGACAGTGGCGAAAAACTGTTTTTT	once	TRBV2	TRBJ1-4	TRBD1
CASSLSTGFLSSPLHF	TGTGCCAGCAGCTTGTCTACAGGGTTCTTGTCTTCACCCCTCCACTTT	NA	TRBV7-2	TRBJ1-6	NA
CASSDRANQPQHF	TGCGCCAGCAGTGACAGGGCCAATCAGCCCCAGCATTTT	NA	TRBV10-2	TRBJ1-5	NA
CSARLAGGVYEQYF	TGCAGTGCTAGACTAGCGGGAGGGGTGTACGAGCAGTACTTC	NA	TRBV20-1	TRBJ2-7	TRBD2
CATGTGYGYTF	TGTGCCACCGGGACAGGGTATGGCTACACCTTC	NA	TRBV10-1	TRBJ1-2	TRBD1
CASSEYRAKRTEAFF	TGTGCCAGCAGTGAATACAGGGCCAAAAGAACTGAAGCTTTCTTT	NA	TRBV25-1	TRBJ1-1	NA
CASSTGTGELFF	TGTGCCAGCTCGACAGGGACCGGGGAGCTGTTTTTT	many	TRBV2	TRBJ2-2	TRBD1
CSATDNEQFF	TGCAGTGCTACCGACAATGAGCAGTTCTTC	once	TRBV20-1	TRBJ2-1	NA
CASSLAAEGLKDTQYF	TGCGCCAGCAGCTTGGCGGCGGAGGGCTTAAAAGATACGCAGTATTTT	many	TRBV5-1	TRBJ2-3	NA
CASSEGGSGANVLTF	TGTGCCAGCAGTGAAGGGGGCTCTGGGGCCAACGTCCTGACTTTC	many	TRBV6-1	TRBJ2-6	NA
CAWREEGGSYEQYF	TGTGCCTGGAGAGAAGAAGGGGGCTCCTACGAGCAGTACTTC	NA	TRBV30	TRBJ2-7	NA
CATIDRDTKVQPQHF	TGCGCCACTATAGACCGGGACACCAAGGTCCAGCCCCAGCATTTT	many	TRBV5-1	TRBJ1-5	NA